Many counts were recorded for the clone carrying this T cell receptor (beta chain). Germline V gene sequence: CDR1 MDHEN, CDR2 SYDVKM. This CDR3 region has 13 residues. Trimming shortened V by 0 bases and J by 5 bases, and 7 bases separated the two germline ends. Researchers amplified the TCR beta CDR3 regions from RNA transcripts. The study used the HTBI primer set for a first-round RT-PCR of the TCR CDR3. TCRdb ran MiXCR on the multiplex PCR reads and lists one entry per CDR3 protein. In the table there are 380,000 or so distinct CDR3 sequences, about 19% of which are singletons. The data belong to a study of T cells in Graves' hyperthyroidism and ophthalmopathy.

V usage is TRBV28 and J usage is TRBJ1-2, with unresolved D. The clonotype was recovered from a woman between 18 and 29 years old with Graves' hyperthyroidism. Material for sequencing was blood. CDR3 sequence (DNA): TGTGCCAGCAGTTTATGGCCAGCTTATGGCTACACCTTC. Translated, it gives CASSLWPAYGYTF.